This T cell receptor beta chain was recovered during a study of blood T cell repertoires in COVID-19. The germline V gene encodes CDR1 SGHTA and CDR2 FQGNSA. There are 16 residues in the CDR3. V shed 5 bases, J shed 10 bases, and the junction held 13 bases outside the gene matches. The protocol was immunoSEQ multiplex PCR, while the TCRdb copy is restricted to in-frame clones and leaves out a portion. The sample has 120,000 or so clones, around 77% seen once. The sample comprised peripheral blood. The TCR sequence derives from a human donor in a cohort sampled during active COVID-19. The chain uses TRBV7-2 and TRBJ1-6; the match to TRBD1 covers 8 bases. CDR3 amino acids: CASSGRQGARRSPLHF. As DNA, the CDR3 is TGTGCCAGCAGCGGACGGCAGGGGGCTCGTAGGTCACCCCTCCACTTT.